This TCR beta chain was profiled in a study of blood T cell repertoires in COVID-19. Study information: Spain, Italy and the United States supplied samples that represented acute and convalescent COVID-19.

Study members were between about 18 and 89 years old and lived in approximately 25 US regions. This clone was seen at least ten times. Germline lookup yields CDR1 SNHLY and CDR2 FYNNEI. The V and J ends lost 7 bases and 6 bases respectively, with 12 bases between them. The CDR3 has 12 amino acids. The repertoire was sequenced with immunoSEQ multiplex PCR; TCRdb's copy has only in-frame clones and lacks some. The data show 120,000 to 150,000 clones, roughly 84% seen once. What was sequenced was PBMCs or T cells enriched from blood (not recorded which). The chain employs TRBV2 and TRBJ1-1; tentatively, D is TRBD1 (5 bases). This clonotype was obtained from a woman in her forties or fifties who had been exposed to COVID-19. The CDR3 coding sequence is TGTGCCAGCACGGGGGGTCGAGCTGAAGCTTTCTTT. This sequence encodes CASTGGRAEAFF.